Listed below are T cell receptor beta chains from one sample, sequenced in a study of blood T cell repertoires in COVID-19. Repertoires were generated with immunoSEQ multiplex PCR, while TCRdb's copy carries only in-frame clones and drops some. The repertoire holds 100,000 to 140,000 clones, with about three quarters as singletons. The material sequenced was peripheral blood. These receptor sequences come from a man between 65 and 79 years old with acute or convalescent COVID-19. Each CDR3 is given with its conserved first and last residue. The order of the fields is V gene, D gene, J gene, clone size, CDR3 DNA, CDR3 protein. A D gene is named only where the DNA matches it firmly. Size is omitted from some rows. Given values are once, few, many or a class for expanded clones.

>TRBV6-2/TRBV6-3|NA|TRBJ1-1|NA
TGTGCCAGCAGTAAATGGGCTCTTGAAGCTTTCTTT
CASSKWALEAFF
>TRBV12-3/TRBV12-4|NA|TRBJ1-6|few
TGTGCCAGCAGTTTGGGGGGAGTCCCCCTCCACTTT
CASSLGGVPLHF
>TRBV5-4|NA|TRBJ1-4|NA
TGTGCCAGCAGCTCCCACAGGGACGGCTCTAATGAAAAACTGTTTTTT
CASSSHRDGSNEKLFF
>TRBV3-1/TRBV3-2|NA|TRBJ2-6|NA
TGTGCCAGCAGCCAAGGGACAGCAGGGACTGGGGCCAACGTCCTGACTTTC
CASSQGTAGTGANVLTF
>TRBV5-1|TRBD1|TRBJ2-2|NA
TGCGCCAGCAGCTTGGTAGGGGGCCCAAACACCGGGGAGCTGTTTTTT
CASSLVGGPNTGELFF
>TRBV6-5|NA|TRBJ1-5|NA
TGTGCCAGCAGCGCGGACAGAAGCAATCAGCCCCAGCATTTT
CASSADRSNQPQHF
>TRBV6-1|TRBD1|TRBJ2-1|NA
TGTGCCAGCAGTGAGCCGACAGGGGGCTTCCACAATGAGCAGTTCTTC
CASSEPTGGFHNEQFF
>TRBV12-5|TRBD1|TRBJ1-4|NA
TGTGCTAGTGGTTTGGAGCCAGGGGGAGGTGAAAAACTGTTTTTT
CASGLEPGGGEKLFF
>TRBV5-1|TRBD2|TRBJ2-5|NA
TGCGCCAGCAGCCCCGGACTAGCCAAAGAGACCCAGTACTTC
CASSPGLAKETQYF
>TRBV5-6|NA|TRBJ1-2|NA
TGTGCCAGCAGCTTGGTTCAGGACTCTAACTATGGCTACACCTTC
CASSLVQDSNYGYTF
>TRBV7-3|NA|TRBJ1-1|NA
TGTGCCAGCAGCTTAAGCCCGGGACTTGAGGATGAAGCTTTCTTT
CASSLSPGLEDEAFF
>TRBV27|TRBD1|TRBJ1-5|NA
TGTGCCAGCAGTTTTGGGCAGGGGGCGGTTCAGCCCCAGCATTTT
CASSFGQGAVQPQHF
>TRBV7-2|NA|TRBJ1-1|NA
TGTGCCAGCAGCTTAGCCCCAGGGCAGGCTTTCTTT
CASSLAPGQAFF
>TRBV11-3|NA|TRBJ2-2|NA
TGTGCCAGCAGCCCGGGACTGGAGAACACCGGGGAGCTGTTTTTT
CASSPGLENTGELFF
>TRBV5-6|TRBD2|TRBJ2-3|NA
TGTGCCAGCAGCTTGGCGTCTAGCGGGGTTGGTCGGGGTACGCAGTATTTT
CASSLASSGVGRGTQYF
>TRBV7-6|TRBD2|TRBJ2-1|NA
TGTGCCAGCAGCTTAGGGACTAGCGGGGGCAATGAGCAGTTCTTC
CASSLGTSGGNEQFF
>TRBV19|NA|TRBJ2-7|NA
TGTGCCAGTAGGAAAGGGTCCACAGGGAACGCCTACGAGCAGTACTTC
CASRKGSTGNAYEQYF
>TRBV14|NA|TRBJ1-2|NA
TGTGCCAGCAGCCAAGAAAGGGGTGGCAGAGTGAACCTAAACTATGGCTACACCTTC
CASSQERGGRVNLNYGYTF
>TRBV9|NA|TRBJ2-2|NA
TGTGCCAGCAGCCATTTTCCAGGTAATCAGAACACCGGGGAGCTGTTTTTT
CASSHFPGNQNTGELFF
>TRBV5-5|TRBD1|TRBJ1-1|NA
TGTGCCAGCAGCTCCCTACAGGGGGCGATGGACACTGAAGCTTTCTTT
CASSSLQGAMDTEAFF
>TRBV6-6|NA|TRBJ2-7|NA
TGTGCCAGCATGAGAGCTTTGGACGAGCAGTACTTC
CASMRALDEQYF
>TRBV9|TRBD2|TRBJ2-1|NA
TGTGCCAGCAGCGTAGCTACCGGACTAGCGGGGGGACCTGCGAACAATGAGCAGTTCTTC
CASSVATGLAGGPANNEQFF
>TRBV6-2/TRBV6-3|TRBD1|TRBJ1-2|few
TGTGCCAGCAGTAACCCCCTCGGACAGGGCTATGGCTACACCTTC
CASSNPLGQGYGYTF
>TRBV5-1|NA|TRBJ1-1|NA
TGCGCCAGCAGCCCGGAGGCTAATTTTGAAGCTTTCTTT
CASSPEANFEAFF
>TRBV10-3|TRBD1|TRBJ2-3|NA
TGTGCCATCAGCGTCGGGACAGAGACAGATACGCAGTATTTT
CAISVGTETDTQYF
>TRBV25-1|NA|TRBJ2-2|NA
TGTGCCAGCAGTGAATACCAAGACAGGTCCGGGGAGCTGTTTTTT
CASSEYQDRSGELFF
>TRBV7-8|NA|TRBJ1-3|NA
TGTGCCAGCAGCTTGGCGGGGTCCTCTGGAAACACCATATATTTT
CASSLAGSSGNTIYF
>TRBV5-1|TRBD1|TRBJ1-1|NA
TGCGCCAGCAGCGGACAGGGGATGAACACTGAAGCTTTCTTT
CASSGQGMNTEAFF
>TRBV27|NA|TRBJ2-7|NA
TGTGCCAGCAGTCCTCAGGGAGGCGAGCAGTACTTC
CASSPQGGEQYF
>TRBV28|NA|TRBJ2-6|NA
TGTGCCAGCAGTCAAGTCGGGGGTTCGGTGTTTGGGGCCAACGTCCTGACTTTC
CASSQVGGSVFGANVLTF
>TRBV5-4|TRBD1|TRBJ2-7|few
TGTGCCAGCAGCTTGGGCCGGACAGGGATCGCCTACGAGCAGTACTTC
CASSLGRTGIAYEQYF
>TRBV18|NA|TRBJ1-2|NA
TGTGCCAGCTCACCACGGAGGGGCAGAAACTATGGCTACACCTTC
CASSPRRGRNYGYTF
>TRBV19|NA|TRBJ1-5|few
TGTGCCAGTAGTATATGGCGGACAAATCAGCCCCAGCATTTT
CASSIWRTNQPQHF
>TRBV5-3|TRBD1|TRBJ1-2|NA
TGTGCCAGAAGCTTAGATCGGACAGGGGAAGGAAACTATGGCTACACCTTC
CARSLDRTGEGNYGYTF
>TRBV19|TRBD1|TRBJ1-5|few
TGTGCCAGTAGTATCGCCGGGACAGGCGGGGCCCAGCATTTT
CASSIAGTGGAQHF
>TRBV5-1|NA|TRBJ2-3|NA
TGCGCCAGCTCCGTTATAGCAGCTAGCACAGATACGCAGTATTTT
CASSVIAASTDTQYF
>TRBV9|TRBD1|TRBJ1-2|NA
TGTGCCAGCAGCCCCGGACAGGGGGGCTATGGCTACACCTTC
CASSPGQGGYGYTF